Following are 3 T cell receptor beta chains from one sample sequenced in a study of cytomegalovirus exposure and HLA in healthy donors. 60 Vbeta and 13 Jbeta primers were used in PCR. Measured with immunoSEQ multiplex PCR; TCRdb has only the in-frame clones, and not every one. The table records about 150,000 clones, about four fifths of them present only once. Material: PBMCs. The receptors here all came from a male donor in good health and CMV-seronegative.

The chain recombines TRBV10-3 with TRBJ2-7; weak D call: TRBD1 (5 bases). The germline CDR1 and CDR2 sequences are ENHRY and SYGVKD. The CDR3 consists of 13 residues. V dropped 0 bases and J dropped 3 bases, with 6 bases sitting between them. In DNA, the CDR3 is TGTGCCATCAGTGAGTCTAGGGGCTACGAGCAGTACTTC. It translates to CAISESRGYEQYF.

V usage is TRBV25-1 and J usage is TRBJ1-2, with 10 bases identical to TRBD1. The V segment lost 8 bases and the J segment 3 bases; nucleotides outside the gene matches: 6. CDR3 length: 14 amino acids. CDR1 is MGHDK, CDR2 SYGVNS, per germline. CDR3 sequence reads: CASVGDRGDYGYTF. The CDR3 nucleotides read TGTGCCAGCGTCGGGGACAGGGGTGACTATGGCTACACCTTC.

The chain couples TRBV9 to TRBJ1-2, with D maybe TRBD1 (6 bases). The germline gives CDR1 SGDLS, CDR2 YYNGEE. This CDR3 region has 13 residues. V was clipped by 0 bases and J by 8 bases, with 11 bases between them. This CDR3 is CASSVGAGEGYTF. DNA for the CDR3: TGTGCCAGCAGCGTAGGGGCAGGGGAGGGCTACACCTTC.